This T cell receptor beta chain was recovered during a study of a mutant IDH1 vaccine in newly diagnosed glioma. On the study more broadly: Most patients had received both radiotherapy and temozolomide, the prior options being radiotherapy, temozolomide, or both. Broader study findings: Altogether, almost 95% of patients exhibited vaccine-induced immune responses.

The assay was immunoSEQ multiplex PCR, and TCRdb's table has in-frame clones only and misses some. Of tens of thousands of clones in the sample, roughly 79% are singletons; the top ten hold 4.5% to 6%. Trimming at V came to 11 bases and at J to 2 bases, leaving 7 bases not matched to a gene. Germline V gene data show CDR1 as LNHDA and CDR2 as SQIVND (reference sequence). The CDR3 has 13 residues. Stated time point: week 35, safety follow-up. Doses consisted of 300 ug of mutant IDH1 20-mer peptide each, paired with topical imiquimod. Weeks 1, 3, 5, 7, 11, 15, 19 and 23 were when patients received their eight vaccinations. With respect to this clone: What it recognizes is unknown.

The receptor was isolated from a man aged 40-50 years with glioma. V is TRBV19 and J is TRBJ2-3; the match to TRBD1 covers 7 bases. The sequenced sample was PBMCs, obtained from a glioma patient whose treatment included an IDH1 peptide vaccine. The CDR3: CASSGGHTDTQYF. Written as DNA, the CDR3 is TGTGCCTCCTCAGGGGGACACACAGATACGCAGTATTTT. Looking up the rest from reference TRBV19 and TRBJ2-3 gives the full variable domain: DGGITQSPKYLFRKEGQNVTLSCEQNLNHDAMYWYRQDPGQGLRLIYYSQIVNDFQKGDIAEGYSVSREKKESFPLTVTSAQKNPTAFYLCASSGGHTDTQYFGPGTRLTVL.